This note documents a single T cell receptor beta chain sequence. The same CDR3 is also encoded by other DNA sequences in this sample. The V end lost 1 base, the J end lost 1 base, and 7 bases lay between the germline ends. From germline, CDR1 is MNHEY and CDR2 SVGAGI. The CDR3 runs to 14 residues. The protocol was immunoSEQ multiplex PCR, while the TCRdb copy is restricted to in-frame clones and leaves out a portion. Of roughly 100,000 clones listed, about 81% are singletons. The data belong to a study of blood T cell repertoires in COVID-19. The V call is TRBV6-5, the J call TRBJ2-5; a possible D gene is TRBD2 (6 bases). The sequenced sample was peripheral blood. This sequence was found in an elderly man with acute or convalescent COVID-19. The CDR3 region has the DNA TGTGCCAGCAGTTACTTCGGGGGCCAAGAGACCCAGTACTTC. This sequence encodes CASSYFGGQETQYF.